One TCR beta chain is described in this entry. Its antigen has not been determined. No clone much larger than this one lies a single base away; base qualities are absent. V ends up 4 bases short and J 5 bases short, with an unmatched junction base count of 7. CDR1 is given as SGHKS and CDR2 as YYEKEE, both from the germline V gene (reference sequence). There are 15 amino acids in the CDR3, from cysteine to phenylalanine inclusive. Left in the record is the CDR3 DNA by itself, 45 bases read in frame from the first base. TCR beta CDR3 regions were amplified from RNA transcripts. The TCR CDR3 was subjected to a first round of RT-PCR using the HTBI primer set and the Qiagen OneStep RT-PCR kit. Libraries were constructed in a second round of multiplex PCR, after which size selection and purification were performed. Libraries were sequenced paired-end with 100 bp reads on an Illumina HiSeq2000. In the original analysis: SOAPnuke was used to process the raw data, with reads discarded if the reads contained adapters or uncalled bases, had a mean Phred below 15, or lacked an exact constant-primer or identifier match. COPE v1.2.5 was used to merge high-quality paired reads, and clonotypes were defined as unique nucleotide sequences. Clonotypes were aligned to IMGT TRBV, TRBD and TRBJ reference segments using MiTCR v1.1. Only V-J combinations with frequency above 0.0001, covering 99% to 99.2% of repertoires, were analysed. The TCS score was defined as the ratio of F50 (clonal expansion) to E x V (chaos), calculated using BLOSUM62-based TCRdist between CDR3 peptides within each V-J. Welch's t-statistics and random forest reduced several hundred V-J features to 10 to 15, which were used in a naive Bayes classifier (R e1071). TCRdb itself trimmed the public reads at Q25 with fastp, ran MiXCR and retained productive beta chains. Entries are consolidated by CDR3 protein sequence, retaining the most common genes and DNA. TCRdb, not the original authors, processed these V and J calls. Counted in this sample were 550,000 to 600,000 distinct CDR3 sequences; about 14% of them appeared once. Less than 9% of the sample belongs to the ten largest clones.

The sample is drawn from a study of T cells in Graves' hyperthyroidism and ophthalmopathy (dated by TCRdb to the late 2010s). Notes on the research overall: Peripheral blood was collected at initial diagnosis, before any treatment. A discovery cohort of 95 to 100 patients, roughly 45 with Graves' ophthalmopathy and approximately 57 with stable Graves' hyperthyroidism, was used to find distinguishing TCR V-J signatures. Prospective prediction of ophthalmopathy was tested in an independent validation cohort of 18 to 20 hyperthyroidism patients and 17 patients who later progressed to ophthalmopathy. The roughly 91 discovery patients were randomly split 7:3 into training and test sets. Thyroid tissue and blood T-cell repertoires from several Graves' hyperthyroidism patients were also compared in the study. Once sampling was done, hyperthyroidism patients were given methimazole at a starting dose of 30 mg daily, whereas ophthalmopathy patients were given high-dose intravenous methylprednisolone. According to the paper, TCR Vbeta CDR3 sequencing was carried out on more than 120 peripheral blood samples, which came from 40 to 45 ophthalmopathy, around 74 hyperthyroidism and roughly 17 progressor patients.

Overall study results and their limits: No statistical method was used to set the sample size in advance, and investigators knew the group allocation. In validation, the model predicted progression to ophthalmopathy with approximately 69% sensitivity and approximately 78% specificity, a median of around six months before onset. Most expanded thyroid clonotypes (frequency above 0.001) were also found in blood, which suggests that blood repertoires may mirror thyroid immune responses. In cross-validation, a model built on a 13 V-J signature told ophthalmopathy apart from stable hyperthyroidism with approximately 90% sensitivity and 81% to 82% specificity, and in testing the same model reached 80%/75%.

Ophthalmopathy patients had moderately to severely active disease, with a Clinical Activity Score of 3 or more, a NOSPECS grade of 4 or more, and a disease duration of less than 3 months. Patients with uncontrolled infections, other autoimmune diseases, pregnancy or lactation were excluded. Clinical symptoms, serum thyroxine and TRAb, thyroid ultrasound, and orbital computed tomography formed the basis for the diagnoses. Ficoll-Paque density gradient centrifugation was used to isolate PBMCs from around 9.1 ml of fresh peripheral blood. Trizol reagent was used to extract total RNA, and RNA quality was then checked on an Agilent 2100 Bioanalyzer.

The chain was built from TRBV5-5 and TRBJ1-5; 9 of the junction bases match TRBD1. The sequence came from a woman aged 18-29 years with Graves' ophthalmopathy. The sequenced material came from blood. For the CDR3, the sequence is CASSARDRAYQPQHF. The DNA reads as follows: TGTGCCAGCAGCGCCCGGGACAGGGCCTATCAGCCCCAGCATTTT.